Described below is a single T cell receptor (beta chain) sequence and its context. As processed by the authors: Estimated nucleated cell counts came from reference gene primer amplification. Sequenced by immunoSEQ multiplex PCR; TCRdb stores in-frame clones only, minus some. V and J calls and clone size follow that table, whereas D and trimming were derived from the DNA. The sample has about 200,000 clones, around 83% seen once; the top ten hold approximately 8%. Seattle-derived patients entered the study during active infection and were followed longitudinally. The data were obtained in a study of blood T cell repertoires in COVID-19. Study background: The United States, Italy and Spain were the sources of the acute and convalescent COVID-19 samples. Sources were T cells, B-cell-depleted T cells, or PBMCs; the material itself was cDNA or gDNA.

This receptor was identified in an elderly woman with COVID-19, enrolled during active disease. What was sequenced was peripheral blood.

Here the CDR3 reads CASSLQVGHSPLHF. The CDR3 region has the DNA TGTGCCAGCAGTTTACAGGTCGGGCATTCACCCCTCCACTTT. This chain joins TRBV6-2 or TRBV6-3 and TRBJ1-6; D is perhaps TRBD1 (5 bases). Trimming pared 4 bases from V and 8 bases from J, leaving 12 bases between. The CDR3 loop spans 14 amino acids. From germline, CDR1 is MNHEY and CDR2 SVGEGT.